A single sample gave rise to the 4 T cell receptor beta chains below, sequenced in a study of cytomegalovirus exposure and HLA in healthy donors. PCR involved 60 Vbeta and 13 Jbeta primers. The protocol was immunoSEQ multiplex PCR, while the TCRdb copy is restricted to in-frame clones and leaves out a portion. The sample holds approximately 150,000 clones; 65% to 80% are singletons and the top ten take about 13%. The sequenced sample was PBMCs. These receptors came from a man aged 40-49 years in good health and CMV-seropositive.

The genes are TRBV27 and TRBJ2-3; 11 bases line up with TRBD2. The CDR3 is made up of 15 amino acids. Trimming cost V 7 bases and J 3 bases; bases outside gene matches: 6. Looked up from germline, CDR1 is MNHEY and CDR2 is SMNVEV (reference sequence). The CDR3 loop reads CASMASGRWTDTQYF. The CDR3 region has the DNA TGTGCCAGCATGGCTAGCGGGAGGTGGACAGATACGCAGTATTTT.

The J gene is TRBJ1-2, the V gene TRBV19; D uncertain. The CDR3 extends over 12 amino acids. V was shortened by 2 bases and J by 4 bases, with 5 bases between the two germline ends. Germline V lookup: CDR1 LNHDA, CDR2 SQIVND (reference sequence). CDR3 region: CASSINSYGYTF. The CDR3 DNA is TGTGCCAGTAGTATAAACAGCTATGGCTACACCTTC.

The chain joins TRBV19 to TRBJ2-3; the D gene is possibly TRBD2 (7 bases). Germline V gene data show CDR1 as LNHDA and CDR2 as SQIVND (reference sequence). The V and J ends lost 10 bases and 2 bases respectively, with 16 bases between them. The length of the CDR3 is 14 residues. The CDR3 nucleotides read TGTGCCACAAGGGGGGGACTTATCACAGATACGCAGTATTTT. It encodes CATRGGLITDTQYF.

The chain uses TRBV28 and TRBJ2-7; 7 positions match TRBD1. The V gene's germline CDR1 is MDHEN and CDR2 SYDVKM. Germline trimming cut 8 bases from V and 3 bases from J; bases unmatched to any gene: 10. The CDR3 spans 14 residues. The CDR3 protein is CASAPGTAIYEQYF. CDR3 DNA sequence: TGTGCCAGCGCCCCCGGGACAGCGATCTACGAGCAGTACTTC.